These 9 T cell receptor beta chains originate from one sample sequenced in a study of Ad26.COV2.S vaccination and SARS-CoV-2 variants. Treatment given: over 15 received Ad26.COV2.S at low or high dose, single or two shots; 5 received placebo; per-sample allocation not given. Sampling took place 63 days after the first vaccine or placebo injection. Libraries were prepared by immunoSEQ multiplex PCR; TCRdb keeps only in-frame clonotypes and omits some of them. The sample holds 200,000 to 300,000 clones, 88% seen once. Sequences were derived from peripheral blood, sampled in a trial of Ad26.COV2.S vaccine versus placebo. All receptors come from a person between 18 and 59 years old who received the Ad26.COV2.S COVID-19 vaccine or a placebo.

This clone was seen once. The chain employs TRBV21-1 and TRBJ2-1; TRBD2, the table's D call, lacks a check against the DNA. TRBV21-1 is described as a pseudogene. This CDR3 is built from 18 residues. The CDR3 loop is CASCHFYPRGLAGARQFF. The CDR3 nucleotides are TGTGCCAGCTGCCACTTCTATCCCCGAGGACTAGCGGGAGCACGGCAGTTCTTC.

The chain couples TRBV3-1 (or the pseudogene TRBV3-2) to TRBJ2-3, with TRBD1 identical over 9 bases. The trim removed 1 base at V and 5 bases at J, leaving 1 base unmatched. CDR3 length: 14 residues. Germline values: CDR1 LGHDT, CDR2 YNNKEL (reference sequence). The CDR3 spells CASSQVTGGDTQYF. The CDR3 coding sequence is TGTGCCAGCAGCCAAGTGACAGGGGGAGATACGCAGTATTTT.

This clone appeared a few times. The CDR3 protein is CASKSDRATYEQYF. The CDR3 DNA follows: TGTGCCAGTAAGTCGGACAGGGCTACCTACGAGCAGTACTTC. This chain links TRBV19 with TRBJ2-7; 8 bases map to TRBD1. CDR3 length equals 14 residues. J gave up 2 bases and V 7 bases, and 7 bases lay outside the gene matches. Germline values: CDR1 LNHDA, CDR2 SQIVND (reference sequence).

The chain employs TRBV2 and TRBJ1-5; D gene uncertain. This CDR3 contains 12 residues. V lost 10 bases, J lost 5 bases, and 12 bases lay in between. Germline V gene sequence: CDR1 SNHLY, CDR2 FYNNEI. CDR3 DNA: TGTGCCACCTCATTTCCCGATCAGCCCCAGCATTTT. This gives the protein CATSFPDQPQHF.

The V call is TRBV6-1, the J call TRBJ2-2; D call uncertain. From germline, CDR1 is MNHNS and CDR2 SASEGT. Trimming pared 2 bases from V and 5 bases from J, leaving 15 bases between. This CDR3 is built from 16 residues. This CDR3 reads CASSERVSLRTGELFF. The CDR3 DNA follows: TGTGCCAGCAGTGAACGTGTAAGCCTGCGAACCGGGGAGCTGTTTTTT.

The CDR3 region is CATRGQTIGGELFF. CDR3 DNA: TGTGCCACCCGAGGACAGACCATAGGGGGGGAGCTGTTTTTT. This chain connects TRBV24-1 to TRBJ2-2; D may be TRBD1 (6 bases). V was clipped by 9 bases and J by 8 bases, with 18 bases between them. The CDR3 sequence is 14 residues long. Germline V gives CDR1 KGHDR, CDR2 SFDVKD.

The chain has TRBV9 and TRBJ2-1; D gene unclear. The CDR3 spans 12 residues. Germline V CDR1 and CDR2: SGDLS, YYNGEE. V gave up 3 bases and J gave up 8 bases, with 9 bases separating them. This chain's CDR3 is CASSALIDEQFF. The CDR3, as DNA: TGTGCCAGCAGCGCCCTTATAGATGAGCAGTTCTTC.

The rearrangement links TRBV10-3 to TRBJ2-2, with 8 bases aligning to TRBD1. After removal of 4 bases from V and 4 bases from J, the junction contained 5 bases not matched to a gene. The CDR3 covers 15 residues. Per germline, CDR1 ENHRY and CDR2 SYGVKD. Here the CDR3 DNA reads TGTGCCATCAGTGTTGAGACAGGGGTCACCGGGGAGCTGTTTTTT. Residues: CAISVETGVTGELFF.

The chain recombines TRBV6-2 or TRBV6-3 with TRBJ2-7; 13 bases agree with TRBD2. Germline assignment: CDR1 MNHEY and CDR2 SVGEGT. This CDR3 is built from 15 residues. V lost 4 bases, J lost 7 bases, and 7 bases stayed unmatched. CDR3 nucleotide sequence: TGTGCCAGCAGTTTCCGCGGACTAGCGGGAGTTGAGCAGTACTTC. Protein sequence: CASSFRGLAGVEQYF.